This is a list of T cell receptor beta chains from one sample in a study of blood T cell repertoires in COVID-19. Method: immunoSEQ multiplex PCR; TCRdb's copy keeps in-frame clones and lacks some. Among approximately 270,000 clones listed, about 85% were seen once. The sequencing input was peripheral blood. These receptor sequences come from a human donor with COVID-19, enrolled during active disease. The donor label of this sample is uncertain. Each CDR3 is given with its conserved first and last residue. Fields, in order: D gene, clone size, J gene, V gene, CDR3 DNA, CDR3 protein. A D gene is named only where the DNA matches it firmly. Rows may omit the clone size; those that give it use once, few, many or a size class.

. | . | TRBJ2-3 | TRBV29-1 | TGCAGCGTTGCCTACACAGATACGCAGTATTTT | CSVAYTDTQYF
TRBD1 | . | TRBJ2-7 | TRBV28 | TGTGCCAGCAGTCCGACCGGGACAGGGGTGTCCTACGAGCAGTACTTC | CASSPTGTGVSYEQYF
. | once | TRBJ2-7 | TRBV7-9 | TGTGCCAGCAGCCCACGAAGCCCCTACGAGCAGTACTTC | CASSPRSPYEQYF
. | . | TRBJ1-5 | TRBV6-4 | TGTGCCAGCAGTGACTCGATAGCCAGGGCGAACAATCAGCCCCAGCATTTT | CASSDSIARANNQPQHF
TRBD1 | . | TRBJ2-3 | TRBV7-3 | TGTGCCAGCAGCCCAGACAGGGGGCTGGATACGCAGTATTTT | CASSPDRGLDTQYF
. | . | TRBJ1-1 | TRBV5-5 | TGTGCCAGCAGCTTGTGGTCGGCGGCAAACACTGAAGCTTTCTTT | CASSLWSAANTEAFF
. | . | TRBJ2-7 | TRBV14 | TGTGCCAGCAGCCAAGGTCCCCTCAGGGGACGAGGAGAGCAGTACTTC | CASSQGPLRGRGEQYF
. | . | TRBJ1-5 | TRBV3-1/TRBV3-2 | TGTGCCAGCAGCCAGAGTTTTCGTAATAGCAATCAGCCCCAGCATTTT | CASSQSFRNSNQPQHF
. | . | TRBJ1-1 | TRBV20-1 | TGCAGTGCCATGACAACGACTGAAGCTTTCTTT | CSAMTTTEAFF
. | . | TRBJ1-1 | TRBV6-5 | TGTGCCAGCAGCAACAGGAACACTGAAGCTTTCTTT | CASSNRNTEAFF
. | . | TRBJ2-1 | TRBV11-3 | TGTGCCAGCAGCTTAGCCTTCGTCAATGAGCAGTTCTTC | CASSLAFVNEQFF
. | . | TRBJ1-5 | TRBV21-1 | TGTGCCAGCAGCAAGCTGTTCGACAGGGGCTGTCAGCCCCAGCATTTT | CASSKLFDRGCQPQHF
TRBD1 | . | TRBJ1-4 | TRBV5-1 | TGCGCCAGCAGCTTTACAGGGGGCCCTGAAAAACTGTTTTTT | CASSFTGGPEKLFF
. | . | TRBJ2-1 | TRBV19 | TGTGCCAGTAGTATGTCGGTAGCCTACAATGAGCAGTTCTTC | CASSMSVAYNEQFF
. | . | TRBJ1-1 | TRBV7-3 | TGTGCCAGCAGCGCCAGTGTAGGGGGGGCGGGCACTGAAGCTTTCTTT | CASSASVGGAGTEAFF
TRBD1 | . | TRBJ1-4 | TRBV5-5 | TGTGCCAGCAGCTTGTACCGGGACAGGGAAAAACTGTTTTTT | CASSLYRDREKLFF
. | once | TRBJ2-5 | TRBV9 | TGTGCCAGCAGTGGGGGCCGGTACCAAGAGACCCAGTACTTC | CASSGGRYQETQYF
. | . | TRBJ1-2 | TRBV27 | TGTGCCAGCAGTCCCAATCAGGGAGGGGGTCTTGGCTACACCTTC | CASSPNQGGGLGYTF
TRBD2 | . | TRBJ2-7 | TRBV7-2 | TGTGCCAGCAGACCGGGACTAGCGGAGAACGAGCAGTACTTC | CASRPGLAENEQYF
TRBD1 | . | TRBJ1-5 | TRBV7-2 | TGTGCCAGCAGCTTAGCTGGTGGGACAGCGCGTGGGCCCCAGCATTTT | CASSLAGGTARGPQHF
TRBD2 | . | TRBJ2-1 | TRBV7-2 | TGTGCCAGCAGCTTACCCCGGCGGGGGAACAATGAGCAGTTCTTC | CASSLPRRGNNEQFF
. | . | TRBJ1-3 | TRBV7-9 | TGTGCCAGCAGCTTAGCTGTCTCCTCTGGAAACACCATATATTTT | CASSLAVSSGNTIYF
. | . | TRBJ1-2 | TRBV12-3/TRBV12-4 | TGTGCCAGCAGTGCAGGGTCCAGGTTGGGCTACACCTTC | CASSAGSRLGYTF
TRBD2 | . | TRBJ2-1 | TRBV6-2/TRBV6-3 | TGTGCCAGCAGCCAAGCGGGAGGGCCTGTTAAGCAGTTCTTC | CASSQAGGPVKQFF
. | once | TRBJ2-3 | TRBV6-1 | TGTGCCAGCAGTGAGGGCTCCACAGATACGCAGTATTTT | CASSEGSTDTQYF
TRBD1 | . | TRBJ2-7 | TRBV30 | TGTGCCTGGAGTCCGGGACAGGGGATTGGCCATGACTTC | CAWSPGQGIGHDF
. | . | TRBJ1-1 | TRBV10-3 | TGTGCCATCAGGCCCGAGAGCCAGAACACTGAAGCTTTCTTT | CAIRPESQNTEAFF
TRBD1 | . | TRBJ2-7 | TRBV6-5 | TGTGCCAGCAGTCCCGGACAGGGCCGTCCCTACGAGCAGTACTTC | CASSPGQGRPYEQYF
. | . | TRBJ1-2 | TRBV6-6 | TGTGCCAGCAGCCCCGCGCGGTATGGCTACACCTTC | CASSPARYGYTF
. | once | TRBJ2-7 | TRBV5-8 | TGTGCCAGCAGCCACCTCGGGGACATCCTCTCCTACGAGCAGTACTTC | CASSHLGDILSYEQYF
TRBD1 | few | TRBJ2-1 | TRBV15 | TGTGCCACCAGCAGAGGAATCCAGGGGGACAATGAGCAGTTCTTC | CATSRGIQGDNEQFF
. | . | TRBJ2-2 | TRBV5-6 | TGTGCCAGCAGCACTGGGGCTGGCACCGGGGAGCTGTTTTTT | CASSTGAGTGELFF
. | . | TRBJ1-2 | TRBV6-2/TRBV6-3 | TGTGCCAGCAGTTCACGGCGGGGTAACTATGGCTACACCTTC | CASSSRRGNYGYTF
TRBD1 | . | TRBJ2-3 | TRBV19 | TGTGCCAGTAGTCCTCGGACAGGGGGCTCGTCTAGCGGACGCACAGATACGCAGTATTTT | CASSPRTGGSSSGRTDTQYF
. | . | TRBJ2-7 | TRBV7-8 | TGTGCCAGCAGCTTAGCGGAGGGGCGATCCTACGAGCAGTACTTC | CASSLAEGRSYEQYF
. | . | TRBJ1-4 | TRBV18 | TGTGCCAGCTCACGCGGGACGCTCCGGGGAGGAGAAAAACTGTTTTTT | CASSRGTLRGGEKLFF
. | . | TRBJ1-6 | TRBV19 | TGTGCCAGTAGTATAGAGGACAGTCGCAGTTCACCCCTCCACTTT | CASSIEDSRSSPLHF
TRBD1 | . | TRBJ2-1 | TRBV19 | TGTGCCAGTAGTTCGACAGGGCGGCGACCAACCAGCTCCTACAATGAGCAGTTCTTC | CASSSTGRRPTSSYNEQFF
. | . | TRBJ2-2 | TRBV6-5 | TGTGCCAGCAGATTTACAGGGATGACCGGGGAGCTGTTTTTT | CASRFTGMTGELFF
TRBD1 | . | TRBJ2-7 | TRBV5-8 | TGTGCCAGCAGCTTGGTCGCGACAGGGGGATTCTACGAGCAGTACTTC | CASSLVATGGFYEQYF
. | . | TRBJ2-1 | TRBV12-3/TRBV12-4 | TGTGCCACAAGGAGGGCCTACAATGAGCAGTTCTTC | CATRRAYNEQFF
. | . | TRBJ1-2 | TRBV3-1/TRBV3-2 | TGTGCCAGCAGCCAAGCGTCCACAGGAGTAAACTATGGCTACACCTTC | CASSQASTGVNYGYTF
TRBD2 | . | TRBJ2-7 | TRBV12-5 | TGTGCTAGCCGTTTAGCGGGAGGCTACGAGCAGTACTTC | CASRLAGGYEQYF
TRBD1 | . | TRBJ2-2 | TRBV9 | TGTGCCAGCAGCGTCAGACAGGGGTCCGACGGGGAGCTGTTTTTT | CASSVRQGSDGELFF
. | . | TRBJ1-2 | TRBV30 | TGTGCCTGGAGTAATCTAAACTATGGCTACACCTTC | CAWSNLNYGYTF
. | . | TRBJ2-5 | TRBV5-6 | TGTGCCAGCAGCCCCGAGGGCGTAGAGACCCAGTACTTC | CASSPEGVETQYF
. | once | TRBJ1-2 | TRBV5-1 | TGCGCCAGCAGCCTGATGGGCCAGGGCAATTATGGCTACACCTTC | CASSLMGQGNYGYTF
. | few | TRBJ1-1 | TRBV6-5 | TGTGCCAGCAGTCGTTCGGGGGACACTGAAGCTTTCTTT | CASSRSGDTEAFF